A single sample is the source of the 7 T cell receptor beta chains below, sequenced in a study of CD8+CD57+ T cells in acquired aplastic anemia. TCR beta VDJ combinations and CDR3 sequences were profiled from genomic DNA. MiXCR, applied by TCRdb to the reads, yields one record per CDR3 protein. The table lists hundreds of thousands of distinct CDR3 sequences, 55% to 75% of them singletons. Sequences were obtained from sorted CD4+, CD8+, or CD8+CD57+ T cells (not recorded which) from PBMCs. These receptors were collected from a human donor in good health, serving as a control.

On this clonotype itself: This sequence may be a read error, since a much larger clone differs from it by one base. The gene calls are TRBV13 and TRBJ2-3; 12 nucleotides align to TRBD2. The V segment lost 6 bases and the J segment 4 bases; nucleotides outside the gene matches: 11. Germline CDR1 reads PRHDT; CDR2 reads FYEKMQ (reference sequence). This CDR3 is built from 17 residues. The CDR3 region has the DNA TGTGCCAGCAGTTCCGGACTAGCGGGGACGAGCGCAGATACGCAGTATTTT. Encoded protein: CASSSGLAGTSADTQYF. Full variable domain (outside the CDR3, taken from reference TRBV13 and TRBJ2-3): AAGVIQSPRHLIKEKRETATLKCYPIPRHDTVYWYQQGPGQDPQFLISFYEKMQSDKGSIPDRFSAQQFSDYHSELNMSSLELGDSALYFCASSSGLAGTSADTQYFGPGTRLTVL.

CDR3 sequence (DNA): TGTGCCTGGAGCGTAGAAGGGGCTGGTGGAAACACCATATATTTT. Its protein is CAWSVEGAGGNTIYF. The rearrangement joins TRBV2 to TRBJ1-3, with a weak D call TRBD1 (5 bases). With 11 bases removed from V and 3 bases from J, the gap between germline ends came to 20 bases. The CDR3 extends over 15 amino acids. From germline, CDR1 is SNHLY and CDR2 FYNNEI.

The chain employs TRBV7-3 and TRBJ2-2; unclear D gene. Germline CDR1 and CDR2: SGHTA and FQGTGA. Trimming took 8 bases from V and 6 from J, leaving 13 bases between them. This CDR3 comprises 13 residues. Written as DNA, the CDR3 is TGTGCCAGCGGCGATCTGAATGCCGGGGAGCTGTTTTTT. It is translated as CASGDLNAGELFF.

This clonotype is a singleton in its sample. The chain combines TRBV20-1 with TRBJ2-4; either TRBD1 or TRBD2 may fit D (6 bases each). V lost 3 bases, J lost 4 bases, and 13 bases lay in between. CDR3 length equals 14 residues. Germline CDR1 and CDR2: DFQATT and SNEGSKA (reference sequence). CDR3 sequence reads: CSARTAGTKNIQYF. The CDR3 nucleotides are TGCAGTGCTAGGACGGCGGGGACAAAAAACATTCAGTACTTC.

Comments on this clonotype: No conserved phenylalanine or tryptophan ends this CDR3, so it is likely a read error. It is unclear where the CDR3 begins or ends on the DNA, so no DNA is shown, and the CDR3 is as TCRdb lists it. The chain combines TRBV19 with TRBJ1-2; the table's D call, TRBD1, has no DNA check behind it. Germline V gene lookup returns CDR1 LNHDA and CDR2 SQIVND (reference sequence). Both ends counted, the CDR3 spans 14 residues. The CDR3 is CASQPQGGSHRYTG.

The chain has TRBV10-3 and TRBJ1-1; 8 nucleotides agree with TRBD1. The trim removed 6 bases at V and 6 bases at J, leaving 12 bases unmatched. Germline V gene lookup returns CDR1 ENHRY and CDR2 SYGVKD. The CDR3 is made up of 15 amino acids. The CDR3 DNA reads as TGTGCCATCAGGGACAGGGCTTTTAAAGGGGCTGAAGCTTTCTTT. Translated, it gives CAIRDRAFKGAEAFF.

The CDR3 sequence: CASSLLAEGEGYTF. The DNA of the CDR3 is TGTGCCAGCAGTCTCTTAGCAGAGGGGGAGGGCTACACCTTC. The gene calls are TRBV12-3 or TRBV12-4 and TRBJ1-2; maybe TRBD1 (6 bases). The CDR3 sequence is 14 residues long. V was shortened by 5 bases and J by 8 bases, with 18 bases between the two germline ends.